The rows below give T cell receptor beta chains drawn from one sample of a study of T cells in tumors after PD-1 blockade. Measured with immunoSEQ multiplex PCR; TCRdb has only the in-frame clones, and not every one. The data hold some 47,000 clones, with 79% observed a single time. Sequenced here: PBMCs, sampled before anti-PD-1 treatment. The receptors derive from a human donor with basal cell carcinoma. CDR3s include the opening cysteine and the closing phenylalanine or tryptophan. The order of the fields is V gene, J gene, clone size, D gene, CDR3 DNA, CDR3 protein. The D gene is left open where the match is weak. Only part of the rows carry a size: once, few, many, or a class if the clone is expanded.

>TRBV27|TRBJ1-1|NA|NA
TGTGCCAGCAGTACAGGCTTGAACACTGAAGCTTTCTTT
CASSTGLNTEAFF
>TRBV5-1|TRBJ1-1|NA|NA
TGCGCCAGCAGCTTGGCCGTGACCACCACTGAAGCTTTCTTT
CASSLAVTTTEAFF
>TRBV19|TRBJ1-2|NA|NA
TGTGCCAGTAGTAAGGCGGCCAGTTATGGCTACACCTTC
CASSKAASYGYTF
>TRBV7-2|TRBJ1-1|NA|NA
TGTGCCAGCAGAATACAGGAGAACACTGAAGCTTTCTTT
CASRIQENTEAFF
>TRBV10-1|TRBJ2-2|NA|NA
TGCGCCAGCAGCAGGGTGAACACCGGGGAGCTGTTTTTT
CASSRVNTGELFF
>TRBV7-8|TRBJ1-5|NA|NA
TGTGCCAGCGGCCCAAAAAATCAGCCCCAGCATTTT
CASGPKNQPQHF
>TRBV7-6|TRBJ1-2|NA|NA
TGTGCCAGCAGCTTAGTCTGTGGGGAGGGCTATGGCTACACCTTC
CASSLVCGEGYGYTF
>TRBV10-3|TRBJ1-1|NA|TRBD1
TGTGCCATAAAGGACAGGATTGACACTGAAGCTTTCTTT
CAIKDRIDTEAFF
>TRBV6-5|TRBJ2-6|once|NA
TGTGCCAGCAGTTACTCCGGGGAAACCGGGGCCAACGTCCTGACTTTC
CASSYSGETGANVLTF
>TRBV20-1|TRBJ2-5|NA|NA
TGCAGTGCTAGTAAAGGGAGAGAAGAGACCCAGTACTTC
CSASKGREETQYF
>TRBV19|TRBJ1-1|NA|NA
TGTGCCAGTAGTCCCCGAAAAGACCCCCCGGCTGAAGCTTTCTTT
CASSPRKDPPAEAFF
>TRBV6-6|TRBJ1-5|NA|NA
TGTGCCAGCAGACAAACAGGGTCGAATCAGCCCCAGCATTTT
CASRQTGSNQPQHF
>TRBV4-1|TRBJ1-1|NA|TRBD1
TGCGCCAGCAGCCAACGACGATTTTGGGACAGAGGGATGAACACTGAAGCTTTCTTT
CASSQRRFWDRGMNTEAFF
>TRBV2|TRBJ2-3|medium-sized|NA
TGTGCCAGCAGTGAAGCGCTAGGAGGGTACACAGATACGCAGTATTTT
CASSEALGGYTDTQYF
>TRBV6-1|TRBJ2-3|NA|TRBD1
TGTGCCAGCAGTGATTGGGACAGCCCAGATACGCAGTATTTT
CASSDWDSPDTQYF
>TRBV11-1|TRBJ2-5|once|NA
TGTGCCAGCAGCCCCACCGGGTACGGGGAGACCCAGTACTTC
CASSPTGYGETQYF
>TRBV28|TRBJ1-3|NA|NA
TGTGCCAGCAGTTTTGAATCCGGGAGCGCTGGAAACACCATATATTTT
CASSFESGSAGNTIYF
>TRBV7-9|TRBJ2-2|NA|NA
TGTGCCAGCAGCTTGAACACCGGGGAGCTGTTTTTT
CASSLNTGELFF
>TRBV7-2|TRBJ2-1|few|TRBD2
TGTGCCAGCGGGGGACTAGCGGGAGGGCCAGGTGAGCAGTTCTTC
CASGGLAGGPGEQFF
>TRBV27|TRBJ2-6|NA|NA
TGTGCCAGCATGCGGTCCGGAGGGGCCAACGTCCTGACTTTC
CASMRSGGANVLTF
>TRBV4-1|TRBJ1-6|NA|NA
TGCGCCAGCAGCCAGAGCCGGGAATTCTCCTATAATTCACCCCTCCACTTT
CASSQSREFSYNSPLHF
>TRBV7-6|TRBJ2-7|NA|NA
TGTGCCAGCAGCCCCCTCAACTACGAGCAGTACTTC
CASSPLNYEQYF
>TRBV10-3|TRBJ2-1|few|TRBD2
TGTGCCATCAGTTATATAGCGGGGATCTCCTACAATGAGCAGTTCTTC
CAISYIAGISYNEQFF
>TRBV10-3|TRBJ1-2|NA|NA
TGTGCCATCAGTTCCTTTGGGGTAGGGACTAACTATGGCTACACCTTC
CAISSFGVGTNYGYTF
>TRBV28|TRBJ2-7|NA|NA
TGTGCCAGCAGTAGCAGGGCAGGTTACTACGAGCAGTACTTC
CASSSRAGYYEQYF
>TRBV5-4|TRBJ1-1|NA|NA
TGTGCCAGCAGCTTGGTTACAGGGCCAGGGACTGAAGCTTTCTTT
CASSLVTGPGTEAFF
>TRBV5-1|TRBJ2-4|NA|NA
TGCGCCAGCAGCGGCCCGGGCAAATGGGGCGAAAACATTCAGTACTTC
CASSGPGKWGENIQYF
>TRBV6-5|TRBJ1-1|medium-sized|NA
TGTGCCAGCAGTTACATGGGAATCGAGCACACTGAAGCTTTCTTT
CASSYMGIEHTEAFF
>TRBV6-6|TRBJ1-1|NA|TRBD1
TGTGCCAGCAGTTACCCGGTTAGGGGGCTGGTAGCTTTCTTT
CASSYPVRGLVAFF
>TRBV30|TRBJ1-6|NA|NA
TGTGCCTGGAGTGGAAATAATTCACCCCTCCACTTT
CAWSGNNSPLHF
>TRBV5-1|TRBJ2-5|NA|TRBD1
TGCGCCAGCGCGGGACAGGGGAGAGAGACCCAGTACTTC
CASAGQGRETQYF
>TRBV28|TRBJ1-4|NA|NA
TGTGCCAGCAGCTTTTGGGGTTCTAATGAAAAACTGTTTTTT
CASSFWGSNEKLFF